A single sample gave rise to the 24 T cell receptor beta chains below, sequenced in a study of blood T cell repertoires in COVID-19. Assay used: immunoSEQ multiplex PCR; TCRdb lists only in-frame clones, some missing. This sample has 60,000 to 80,000 clones, with around nine tenths found just once. The specimen sequenced was peripheral blood. These TCRs come from a man aged 55 to 69 with acute or convalescent COVID-19.

The CDR3 nucleotides are TGTGCCAGCAGTTACTGGAGGGGGCAGGAGACCCAGTACTTC. This translates into CASSYWRGQETQYF. The rearrangement links TRBV6-5 to TRBJ2-5; TRBD1 might be the D (7 bases). This CDR3 comprises 14 residues. Trimming took off 1 base at V and 5 bases at J, with 11 bases between the two ends. Germline values: CDR1 MNHEY, CDR2 SVGAGI.

This chain uses TRBV5-1 with TRBJ2-3; TRBD2 matches 10 bases. V shed 0 bases, J shed 3 bases, and the junction held 1 base outside the gene matches. CDR1 is SGHRS and CDR2 is YFSETQ in the germline V gene. The CDR3 has 15 amino acids. CDR3 sequence reads: CASSLELAGTDTQYF. CDR3 nucleotide sequence: TGCGCCAGCAGCTTGGAACTAGCGGGAACAGATACGCAGTATTTT.

The J gene is TRBJ2-6, the V gene TRBV12-5; 7 positions agree with TRBD1. CDR1 and CDR2 (germline): LGHNT, FRNRAP. CDR3 length: 16 amino acids. V was pared by 6 bases and J by 0 bases, with 5 bases of the junction left unmatched. CDR3 nucleotides: TGTGCTAGTGGCACCGGGACAGCCTCTGGGGCCAACGTCCTGACTTTC. Its translation is CASGTGTASGANVLTF.

The chain is built from TRBV30 and TRBJ2-1; D is possibly TRBD1 (11 bases). The germline CDR1 and CDR2 sequences are GTSNPN and SVGIG (reference sequence). V was trimmed by 2 bases and J by 9 bases, leaving 32 bases between them. The length of the CDR3 is 19 residues. This chain's CDR3 is CAWSTLLSSGRTGGGEQFF. The CDR3 coding sequence is TGTGCCTGGAGTACCCTCTTAAGTAGCGGGAGGACAGGGGGCGGTGAGCAGTTCTTC.

The chain links TRBV5-6 to TRBJ1-6; D may be TRBD1 (5 bases). The CDR3 is made up of 18 amino acids. V was pared by 3 bases and J by 3 bases, with 19 bases between. CDR1 is SGHDT and CDR2 is YYEEEE in the germline V gene. CDR3 sequence reads: CASSWGRWGGSYNSPLHF. The CDR3 coding sequence is TGTGCCAGCAGCTGGGGCAGGTGGGGGGGTAGCTATAATTCACCCCTCCACTTT.

This sequence joins TRBV9 and TRBJ2-3, with 14 nucleotides matching TRBD2. Germline CDR1 reads SGDLS; CDR2 reads YYNGEE. Trimming at V came to 4 bases and at J to 6 bases, leaving 10 bases not matched to a gene. The CDR3 contains 17 residues. CDR3 nucleotide sequence: TGTGCCAGCAGCCCTCTTCCGACTAGCGGGGGGGCGGATACGCAGTATTTT. Protein product: CASSPLPTSGGADTQYF.

The chain has TRBV14 and TRBJ2-7; 9 bases are shared with TRBD1. After removal of 6 bases from V and 5 bases from J, the junction contained 14 bases not matched to a gene. The CDR3 runs to 16 residues. In germline, CDR1 is SGHDN, CDR2 FVKESK. The CDR3 DNA follows: TGTGCCAGCAGTATAGAAATCTCCACAGGGGGCCACGAGCAGTACTTC. This gives the protein CASSIEISTGGHEQYF.

V gene TRBV19 combines with J gene TRBJ2-2; 7 bases fit TRBD2. Germline V gene sequence: CDR1 LNHDA, CDR2 SQIVND (reference sequence). The length of the CDR3 is 16 residues. Trimming removed 1 base from V and 5 bases from J; junction bases left unmatched: 7. Written as DNA, the CDR3 is TGTGCCAGTAGTATAGTAGGCGGGAGCTTTACCGGGGAGCTGTTTTTT. This translates into CASSIVGGSFTGELFF.

The V and J genes are TRBV9 and TRBJ2-5, with TRBD1 matching over 7 bases. The CDR3 spans 15 residues. With 3 bases clipped from V and 13 bases from J, the junction kept 18 bases outside the gene matches. In germline, CDR1 is SGDLS, CDR2 YYNGEE. CDR3 residues: CASSAAGQADSRRYF. CDR3 DNA: TGTGCCAGCAGCGCAGCAGGACAGGCGGACTCTCGCAGGTACTTC.

The V and J genes are TRBV5-1 and TRBJ2-2; D perhaps matches TRBD1 (6 bases). The CDR3 loop spans 15 amino acids. Trimming pared 0 bases from V and 4 bases from J, leaving 10 bases between. Germline V lookup: CDR1 SGHRS, CDR2 YFSETQ. CDR3: CASSLAGVVTGELFF. CDR3 in DNA: TGCGCCAGCAGCTTGGCAGGGGTGGTCACCGGGGAGCTGTTTTTT.

This chain uses TRBV5-1 with TRBJ2-6, with a possible D match to TRBD1 (6 bases). V shed 3 bases and J shed 4 bases, with 8 bases lying between them. This CDR3 is built from 14 residues. Looked up from germline, CDR1 is SGHRS and CDR2 is YFSETQ. The CDR3 sequence is CASSSGVGANVLTF. The CDR3 bases are TGCGCCAGCAGCTCAGGGGTCGGGGCCAACGTCCTGACTTTC. Full variable domain (missing parts from reference TRBV5-1 and TRBJ2-6): KAGVTQTPRYLIKTRGQQVTLSCSPISGHRSVSWYQQTPGQGLQFLFEYFSETQRNKGNFPGRFSGRQFSNSRSEMNVSTLELGDSALYLCASSSGVGANVLTFGAGSRLTVL.

The chain has TRBV9 and TRBJ1-5, with D hard to call. Germline CDR1 and CDR2: SGDLS and YYNGEE. V lost 0 bases and J lost 3, with 10 bases in between. There are 15 residues in the CDR3. Here the CDR3 DNA reads TGTGCCAGCAGCGTAGAATCAGGATTCAATCAGCCCCAGCATTTT. It encodes CASSVESGFNQPQHF.

V gene TRBV4-1 combines with J gene TRBJ2-3; D may be TRBD2 (6 bases). This CDR3 has 15 amino acids. Trimming removed 0 bases at V and 8 bases at J, with 15 bases between. The germline V gene encodes CDR1 MGHRA and CDR2 YSYEKL. The CDR3 region has the DNA TGCGCCAGCAGCCAAGATTGGCGGGGCCTCGGTACGCAGTATTTT. Translating gives CASSQDWRGLGTQYF.

This clone has just a few counts. The rearrangement uses TRBV18 and TRBJ1-2; no firm D call. Looked up from germline, CDR1 is KGHSH and CDR2 is LQKENI. The CDR3 extends over 14 amino acids. V was clipped by 2 bases and J by 5 bases, with 12 bases between them. The CDR3 DNA follows: TGTGCCAGCTCACCAGGAGGGAGGATTTATGGCTACACCTTC. It translates to CASSPGGRIYGYTF.

The chain carries TRBV7-8 and TRBJ2-1; D perhaps matches TRBD2 (5 bases). The CDR3 sequence is 15 residues long. V shed 5 bases and J shed 5 bases, with 16 bases lying between them. The germline gives CDR1 SGHVS, CDR2 FQNEAQ. CDR3 protein: CASSRTGRNDNEQFF. CDR3 bases: TGTGCCAGCAGCCGCACGGGGAGAAACGACAATGAGCAGTTCTTC.

The CDR3 spells CASSLGGRGNQPQHF. The CDR3 nucleotides read TGTGCCAGCAGCTTAGGGGGGAGGGGTAATCAGCCCCAGCATTTT. The chain couples TRBV7-2 to TRBJ1-5; tentative D call: TRBD1 (5 bases). The CDR3 is 15 residues long. V was pared by 1 base and J by 4 bases, with 11 bases between. CDR1 is SGHTA, CDR2 FQGNSA, per germline.

This clone has only one observation. The chain carries TRBV3-1 (or the pseudogene TRBV3-2) and TRBJ1-5; D is perhaps TRBD1 (6 bases). Trimming took 0 bases from V and 9 from J, leaving 15 bases between them. There are 15 residues in the CDR3. The germline CDR1 and CDR2 sequences are LGHDT and YNNKEL (reference sequence). The CDR3 loop is CASSQDRQGFRPQHF. In DNA, the CDR3 is TGTGCCAGCAGCCAAGACCGGCAGGGGTTTAGGCCCCAGCATTTT.

The chain combines TRBV5-1 with TRBJ2-3; 10 bases line up with TRBD2. CDR1 and CDR2 from the germline V gene are SGHRS and YFSETQ. The V gene end was trimmed by 3 bases and the J gene end by 0 bases; junction bases not matched to a gene: 7. This CDR3 contains 17 residues. For the CDR3, the DNA is TGCGCCAGCAGCTCTTCCGGACTAGCGGCGAGCACAGATACGCAGTATTTT. Translation: CASSSSGLAASTDTQYF.

The chain recombines TRBV18 with TRBJ1-4; weak D call: TRBD1 (6 bases). Germline V gives CDR1 KGHSH, CDR2 LQKENI. V was clipped by 3 bases and J by 2 bases, with 10 bases between them. The length of the CDR3 is 15 residues. CDR3 DNA: TGTGCCAGCTCACCCCCAGGGGAGACTAATGAAAAACTGTTTTTT. Its protein is CASSPPGETNEKLFF. The full variable domain, in which reference TRBV18 and TRBJ1-4 provide the parts outside the CDR3, is NAGVMQNPRHLVRRRGQEARLRCSPMKGHSHVYWYRQLPEEGLKFMVYLQKENIIDESGMPKERFSAEFPKEGPSILRIQQVVRGDSAAYFCASSPPGETNEKLFFGSGTQLSVL.

This chain connects TRBV7-8 to TRBJ1-5; the D gene is possibly TRBD1 (6 bases). V lost 1 base and J 11 bases, leaving 21 bases between the germline ends. There are 16 residues in the CDR3. CDR1 is SGHVS and CDR2 is FQNEAQ in the germline V gene. CDR3 nucleotides: TGTGCCAGCAGCTTAGTTTCAGGGGATCCCAGTAGGTCCCAGCATTTT. Amino acid sequence: CASSLVSGDPSRSQHF. Based on the CDR3 plus reference TRBV7-8 and TRBJ1-5, the full variable domain is GAGVSQSPRYKVAKRGQDVALRCDPISGHVSLFWYQQALGQGPEFLTYFQNEAQLDKSGLPSDRFFAERPEGSVSTLKIQRTQQEDSAVYLCASSLVSGDPSRSQHFGDGTRLSIL.

J is TRBJ1-1 and V is TRBV24-1; a possible D gene is TRBD1 (6 bases). With 5 bases removed from V and 5 bases from J, the gap between germline ends came to 11 bases. Germline-derived CDR1 and CDR2 are KGHDR and SFDVKD. The CDR3 runs 13 residues. The CDR3 DNA reads as TGTGCCACCAGTGGAACAGGGCTTACTGAAGCTTTCTTT. Translating gives CATSGTGLTEAFF.

This chain uses TRBV29-1 with TRBJ2-7, with a possible D match to TRBD2 (6 bases). The CDR3 is 17 residues long. Germline CDR1 and CDR2: SQVTM and ANQGSEA. V was trimmed by 1 base and J by 3 bases, leaving 22 bases between them. This CDR3 reads CSVEGVNEVGGRYEQYF. The CDR3 DNA reads as TGCAGCGTTGAAGGAGTCAATGAGGTAGGAGGGCGCTACGAGCAGTACTTC.

The genes are TRBV10-1 and TRBJ2-1, with 9 bases lining up with TRBD2. V lost 6 bases and J lost 5; bases outside the gene matches: 5. This CDR3 spans 14 amino acids. Per germline, CDR1 WNHNN and CDR2 SYGVQD (reference sequence). CDR3 sequence reads: CASRASGNNNEQFF. The DNA of the CDR3 is TGCGCCAGCAGAGCTAGCGGGAACAACAATGAGCAGTTCTTC.

This chain connects TRBV5-4 to TRBJ1-1; D not resolved. Trimming removed 0 bases at V and 3 bases at J, with 9 bases between. CDR3 length: 14 residues. Looked up from germline, CDR1 is SGHNT and CDR2 is YYREEE (reference sequence). The CDR3 nucleotides are TGTGCCAGCAGCTTGGGCCACGGGGACACTGAAGCTTTCTTT. This gives the protein CASSLGHGDTEAFF.